This T cell receptor (beta chain) comes out of a study of T cells after yellow fever vaccination. Of note for this clonotype: A much larger clone lies a single base off, so this may be a read error.

In TCRdb, the 5' RACE reads were re-called with MiXCR into one record per CDR3 protein. The data show approximately 350,000 distinct CDR3 sequences, with around 10% seen just once and around 20% held by the top ten. Germline V gives CDR1 SGHDT, CDR2 YYEEEE. The CDR3 contains 15 residues. V gave up 4 bases and J gave up 1 base, with 13 bases separating them. The sequences come from PBMCs, collected on the day of the first yellow fever vaccination. The clonotype comes from a man aged 18 to 30 who received the YFV17D yellow fever vaccine. The chain links TRBV5-6 to TRBJ2-3, with D tentatively TRBD2 (6 bases). The CDR3 protein is CASSPGTRGTDTQYF. CDR3 DNA sequence: TGTGCCAGCAGCCCCGGGACTCGCGGCACAGATACGCAGTATTTT.